The source of this TCR beta chain is a study of tissue T cells after allogeneic stem cell transplantation. Clones were read by immunoSEQ multiplex PCR, and TCRdb kept only the in-frame ones, dropping some. The data show about 6,900 clones, approximately 84% seen once. Germline lookup yields CDR1 GTSNPN and CDR2 SVGIG (reference sequence). Between the trimmed V and J ends, which lost 4 bases and 1 base, there was a span of 13 bases. The length of the CDR3 is 15 residues. The sequence derives from a male patient at least 60 years old with steroid-refractory graft-versus-host disease after an allogeneic stem cell transplant. T cells may partly derive from the graft donor. This sample comprised skin, obtained at autopsy. The rearrangement joins TRBV30 to TRBJ2-2, with D perhaps matching TRBD1 (6 bases). The CDR3 nucleotides are TGTGCCTGGACCTTGGACAGAATGAACACCGGGGAGCTGTTTTTT. The encoded protein is CAWTLDRMNTGELFF.